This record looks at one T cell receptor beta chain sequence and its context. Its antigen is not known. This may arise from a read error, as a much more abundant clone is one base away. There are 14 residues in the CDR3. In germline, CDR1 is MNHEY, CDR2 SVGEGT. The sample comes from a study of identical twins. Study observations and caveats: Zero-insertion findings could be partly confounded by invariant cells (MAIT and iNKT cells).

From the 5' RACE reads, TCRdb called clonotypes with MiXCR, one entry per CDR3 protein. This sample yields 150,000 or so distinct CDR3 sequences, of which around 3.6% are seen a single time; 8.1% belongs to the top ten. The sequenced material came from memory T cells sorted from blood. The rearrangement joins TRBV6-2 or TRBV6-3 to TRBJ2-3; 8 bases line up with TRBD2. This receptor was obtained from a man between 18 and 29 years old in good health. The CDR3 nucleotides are TGTGCCAGCAAAGGGGCCGGGAGGGTCGGTACGCAGTGTTTT. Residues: CASKGAGRVGTQCF.